This T cell receptor beta chain was sequenced for a study of cytomegalovirus exposure and HLA in healthy donors. Study-wide context: Roughly 180 million T cells yielded about 120 million unique TCR beta sequences, as an earlier analysis found. Study-level findings and limits: Later analysis identified 16,951 TCR beta sequences associated with HLA alleles, using a false discovery rate threshold of 0.05. A missense DCLRE1C variant was associated with V- and J-gene trimming of TCR beta chains in a later analysis, and an independent cohort replicated the association. Common viral pathogens seemed to be connected with several of the most significant clusters, according to a later analysis.

The primer mix had 60 Vbeta and 13 Jbeta primers. TCRdb's table, derived via immunoSEQ multiplex PCR, lists solely in-frame clones and lacks some. The table lists about 170,000 clones, over 75% of them singletons, with 2% to 2.5% in the top ten. This clone was picked up a small number of times. Antigen: not known. The sample taken for sequencing was PBMCs. The sequence derives from a male donor in good health and CMV-seronegative.

In DNA, the CDR3 is TGTGCCAGCTCACCAGGACTGGCGGATTATGGCTACACCTTC. As protein: CASSPGLADYGYTF. The V gene is TRBV18, the J gene TRBJ1-2; no clear D gene. The CDR3 extends over 14 amino acids. V was shortened by 2 bases and J by 5 bases, with 12 bases between the two germline ends. Germline V CDR1 and CDR2: KGHSH, LQKENI.